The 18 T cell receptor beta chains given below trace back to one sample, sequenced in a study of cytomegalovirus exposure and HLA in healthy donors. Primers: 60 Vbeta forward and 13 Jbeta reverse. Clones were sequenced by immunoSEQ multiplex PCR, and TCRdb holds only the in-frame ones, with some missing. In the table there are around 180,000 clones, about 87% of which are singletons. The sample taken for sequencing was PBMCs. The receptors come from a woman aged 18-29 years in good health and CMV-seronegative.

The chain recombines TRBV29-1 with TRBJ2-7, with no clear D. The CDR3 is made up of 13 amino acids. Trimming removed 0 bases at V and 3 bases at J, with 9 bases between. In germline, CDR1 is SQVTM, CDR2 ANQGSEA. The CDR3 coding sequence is TGCAGCGTTGAAGATAGGCCGGGCTACGAGCAGTACTTC. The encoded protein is CSVEDRPGYEQYF.

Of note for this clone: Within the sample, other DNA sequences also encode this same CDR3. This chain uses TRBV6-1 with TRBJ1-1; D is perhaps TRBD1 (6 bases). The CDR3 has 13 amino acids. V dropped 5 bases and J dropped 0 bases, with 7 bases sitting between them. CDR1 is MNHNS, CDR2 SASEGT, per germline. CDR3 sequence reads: CASSRTVNTEAFF. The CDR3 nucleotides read TGTGCCAGCAGTAGGACAGTGAACACTGAAGCTTTCTTT.

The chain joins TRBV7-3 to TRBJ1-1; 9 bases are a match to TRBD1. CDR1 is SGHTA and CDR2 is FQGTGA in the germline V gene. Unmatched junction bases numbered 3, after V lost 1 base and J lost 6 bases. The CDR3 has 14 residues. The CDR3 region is CASSLMGQGSEAFF. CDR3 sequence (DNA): TGTGCCAGCAGCTTAATGGGACAGGGCTCTGAAGCTTTCTTT.

CDR3 residues: CASSTGTVGNQPQHF. The DNA of the CDR3 is TGTGCCAGTAGCACCGGGACAGTCGGTAATCAGCCCCAGCATTTT. V usage is TRBV19 and J usage is TRBJ1-5, with 7 bases matching TRBD1. The V gene's germline CDR1 is LNHDA and CDR2 SQIVND (reference sequence). V shed 6 bases and J 4 bases; nucleotides not matched to a gene: 9. This CDR3 is 15 amino acids long.

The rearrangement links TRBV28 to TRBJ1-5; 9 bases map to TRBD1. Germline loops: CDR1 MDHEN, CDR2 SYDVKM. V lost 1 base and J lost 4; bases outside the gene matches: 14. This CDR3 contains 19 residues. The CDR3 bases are TGTGCCAGCAGTTTATCTAGAGTCGGGACAGGGTGGAGGAATCAGCCCCAGCATTTT. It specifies CASSLSRVGTGWRNQPQHF.

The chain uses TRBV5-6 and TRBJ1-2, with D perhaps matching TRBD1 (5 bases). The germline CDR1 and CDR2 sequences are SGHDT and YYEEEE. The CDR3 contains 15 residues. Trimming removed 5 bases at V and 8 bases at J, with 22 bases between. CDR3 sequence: CASSSGIQGSVGYTF. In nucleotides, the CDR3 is TGTGCCAGCAGTTCTGGAATTCAGGGTTCGGTCGGCTACACCTTC.

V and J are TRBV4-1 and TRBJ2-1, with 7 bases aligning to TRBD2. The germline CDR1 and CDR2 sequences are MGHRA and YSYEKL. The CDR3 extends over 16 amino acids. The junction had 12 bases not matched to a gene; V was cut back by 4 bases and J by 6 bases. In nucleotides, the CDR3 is TGCGCCAGCAGCCGCGCGCCCGAGGAGCGGGGCAATGAGCAGTTCTTC. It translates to CASSRAPEERGNEQFF.

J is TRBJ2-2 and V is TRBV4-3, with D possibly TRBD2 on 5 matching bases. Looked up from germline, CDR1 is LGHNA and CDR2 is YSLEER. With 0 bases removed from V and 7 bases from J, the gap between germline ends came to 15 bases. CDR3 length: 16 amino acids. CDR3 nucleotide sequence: TGCGCCAGCAGCCAAGAAGGAGGTGCGTGGGGCGGGGAGCTGTTTTTT. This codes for CASSQEGGAWGGELFF.

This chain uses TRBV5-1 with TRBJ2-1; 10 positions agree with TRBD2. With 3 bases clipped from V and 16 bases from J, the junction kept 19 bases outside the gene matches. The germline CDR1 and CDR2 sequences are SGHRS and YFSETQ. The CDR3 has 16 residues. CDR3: CASSSRGRAGGGGEFF. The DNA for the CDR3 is TGCGCCAGCAGCTCCCGAGGCCGAGCGGGAGGGGGCGGGGAATTCTTC.

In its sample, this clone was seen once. In DNA form, the CDR3 reads TGTGCCAGCGTTACGGGACAGTATAGCAATCAGCCCCAGCATTTT. It is translated as CASVTGQYSNQPQHF. J is TRBJ1-5 and V is TRBV6-1; 7 positions match TRBD1. Germline lookup yields CDR1 MNHNS and CDR2 SASEGT. The J segment lost 0 bases and the V segment lost 8 bases, leaving 7 bases of the junction unmatched. The CDR3 spans 15 residues.

The CDR3 DNA is TGTGCCAGCAGCAAAGAGGACAGGGAAGGGTTGAACACTGAAGCTTTCTTT. This sequence encodes CASSKEDREGLNTEAFF. This chain uses TRBV21-1 with TRBJ1-1; the table's D call of TRBD1 was not tested on the DNA. TRBV21-1 is a known pseudogene. The CDR3 is 17 residues long.

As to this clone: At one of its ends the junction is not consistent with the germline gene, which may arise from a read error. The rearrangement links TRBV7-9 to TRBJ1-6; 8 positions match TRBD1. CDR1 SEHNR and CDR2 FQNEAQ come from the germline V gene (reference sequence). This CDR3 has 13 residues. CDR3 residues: CASSPGTGGSLGF. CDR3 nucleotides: TGTGCCAGCAGCCCCGGGACAGGCGGGTCTCTTGGCTTT.

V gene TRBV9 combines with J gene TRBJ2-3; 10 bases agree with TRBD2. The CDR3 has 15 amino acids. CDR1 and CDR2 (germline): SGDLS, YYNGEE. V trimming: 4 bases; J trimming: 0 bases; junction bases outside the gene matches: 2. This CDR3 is CASSKTSGSTDTQYF. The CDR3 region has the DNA TGTGCCAGCAGCAAGACTAGCGGGAGCACAGATACGCAGTATTTT.

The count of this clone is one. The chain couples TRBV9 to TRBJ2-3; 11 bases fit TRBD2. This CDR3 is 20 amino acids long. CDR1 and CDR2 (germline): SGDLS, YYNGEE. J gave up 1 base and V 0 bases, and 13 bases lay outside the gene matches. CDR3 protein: CASSVASGTSGSGGTDTQYF. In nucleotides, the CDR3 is TGTGCCAGCAGCGTAGCCTCCGGGACTAGCGGCTCTGGTGGCACAGATACGCAGTATTTT.

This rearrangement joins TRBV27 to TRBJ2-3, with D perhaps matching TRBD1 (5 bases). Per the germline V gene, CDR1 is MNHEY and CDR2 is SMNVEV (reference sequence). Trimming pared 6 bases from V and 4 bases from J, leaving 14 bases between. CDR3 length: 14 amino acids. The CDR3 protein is CASRGPYPADTQYF. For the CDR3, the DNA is TGTGCCAGCAGGGGGCCTTACCCCGCAGATACGCAGTATTTT.

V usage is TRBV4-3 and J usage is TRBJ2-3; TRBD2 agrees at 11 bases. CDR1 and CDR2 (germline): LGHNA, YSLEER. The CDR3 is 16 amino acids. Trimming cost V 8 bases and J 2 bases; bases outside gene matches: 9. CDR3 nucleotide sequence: TGCGCCAGCGGGTTGACTAGCGGGACCGTCACAGATACGCAGTATTTT. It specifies CASGLTSGTVTDTQYF.

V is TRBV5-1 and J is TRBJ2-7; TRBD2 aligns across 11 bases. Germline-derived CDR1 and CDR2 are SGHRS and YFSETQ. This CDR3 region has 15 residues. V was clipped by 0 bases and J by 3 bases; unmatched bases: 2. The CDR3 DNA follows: TGCGCCAGCAGCTTGGGACTAGCGGGGTACTACGAGCAGTACTTC. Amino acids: CASSLGLAGYYEQYF.

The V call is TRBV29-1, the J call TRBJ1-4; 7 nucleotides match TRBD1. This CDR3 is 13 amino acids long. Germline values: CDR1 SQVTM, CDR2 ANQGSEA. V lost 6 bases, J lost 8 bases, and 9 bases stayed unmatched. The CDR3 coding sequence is TGCAGCGTGGCAGACAGGGAGCGCGAAAAACTGTTTTTT. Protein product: CSVADREREKLFF.